This T cell receptor beta chain was sequenced for a study of prognosis after radiotherapy for stage I lung cancer. The CDR3 sequence is 12 residues long. Germline V gene sequence: CDR1 KGHDR, CDR2 SFDVKD. V was shortened by 7 bases and J by 6 bases, with 8 bases between the two germline ends. Genomic DNA was subjected to two-round multiplex PCR for amplification of TCR beta CDR3. First-round PCR used primers specific to each TRBV and TRBJ gene. MiXCR, applied by TCRdb to the multiplex PCR reads, yields one record per CDR3 protein. Of roughly 29,000 distinct CDR3 sequences listed, around 30% are singletons. This clonotype came up many times.

The chain recombines TRBV24-1 with TRBJ2-2, with D perhaps given as TRBD1 or TRBD2 (5 bases each). The clonotype comes from a donor aged 50 or older with non-small cell lung cancer. The sample here was PBMCs, taken before or after stereotactic body radiation therapy (not recorded which). In DNA form, the CDR3 reads TGTGCCACCAGGAGGGGCGCCGGGGAGCTGTTTTTT. This codes for CATRRGAGELFF.